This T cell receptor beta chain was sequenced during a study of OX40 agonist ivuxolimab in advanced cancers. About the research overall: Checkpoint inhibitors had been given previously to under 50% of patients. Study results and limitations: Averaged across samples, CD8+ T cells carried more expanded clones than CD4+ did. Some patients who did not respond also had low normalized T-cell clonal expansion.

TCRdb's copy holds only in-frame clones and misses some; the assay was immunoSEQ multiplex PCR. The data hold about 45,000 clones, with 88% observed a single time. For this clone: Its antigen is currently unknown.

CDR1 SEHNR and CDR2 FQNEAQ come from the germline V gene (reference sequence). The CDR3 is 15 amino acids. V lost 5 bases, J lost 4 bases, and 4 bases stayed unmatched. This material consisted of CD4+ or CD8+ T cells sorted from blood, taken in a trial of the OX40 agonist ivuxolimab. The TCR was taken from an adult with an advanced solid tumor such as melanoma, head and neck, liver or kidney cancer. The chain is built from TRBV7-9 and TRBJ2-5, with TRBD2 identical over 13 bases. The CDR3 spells CASSPRLAGGETQYF. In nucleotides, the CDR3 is TGTGCCAGCAGCCCGCGACTAGCGGGAGGAGAGACCCAGTACTTC.